This T cell receptor (beta chain) was identified in a study of blood T cell repertoires in COVID-19. Across the study: Both acute and convalescent COVID-19 samples were obtained from the United States, Italy and Spain.

Sequencing used immunoSEQ multiplex PCR; TCRdb keeps in-frame clones, though not all of them. The sample has fewer than 350,000 clones, around nine tenths seen once. Participants came from fewer than 25 US areas, aged about 18 to 100 years. The CDR3 is made up of 16 amino acids. From germline, CDR1 is GTSNPN and CDR2 SVGIG (reference sequence). Trimming pared 2 bases from V and 0 bases from J, leaving 13 bases between. The chain has TRBV30 and TRBJ1-4; D might be TRBD1 (6 bases). Sequencing used PBMCs or T cells enriched from blood (not recorded which). The sequence derives from a man in his fifties or sixties who had recovered from COVID-19. The CDR3 loop is CAWSRGQIATNEKLFF. CDR3 in DNA: TGTGCCTGGAGTCGAGGACAGATTGCAACTAATGAAAAACTGTTTTTT.